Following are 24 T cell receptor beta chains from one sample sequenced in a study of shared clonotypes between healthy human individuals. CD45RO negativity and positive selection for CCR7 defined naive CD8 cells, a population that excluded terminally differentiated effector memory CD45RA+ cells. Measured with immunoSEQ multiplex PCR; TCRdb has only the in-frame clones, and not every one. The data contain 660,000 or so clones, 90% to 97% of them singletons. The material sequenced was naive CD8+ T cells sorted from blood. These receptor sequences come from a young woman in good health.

The CDR3 reads CASSARQGDQPQHF. The CDR3 nucleotides read TGTGCCAGCAGTGCTCGACAGGGGGATCAGCCCCAGCATTTT. This chain joins TRBV28 and TRBJ1-5; 9 nucleotides line up with TRBD1. The CDR3 length is 14 residues. J was trimmed by 5 bases and V by 5 bases; bases with no gene match: 4. The germline V gene encodes CDR1 MDHEN and CDR2 SYDVKM.

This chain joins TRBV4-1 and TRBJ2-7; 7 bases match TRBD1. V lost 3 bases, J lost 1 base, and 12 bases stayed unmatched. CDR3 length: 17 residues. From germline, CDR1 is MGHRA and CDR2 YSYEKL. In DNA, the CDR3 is TGCGCCAGCAGCCATCAGGCCGGGACAGCCGCTTCCTACGAGCAGTACTTC. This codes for CASSHQAGTAASYEQYF.

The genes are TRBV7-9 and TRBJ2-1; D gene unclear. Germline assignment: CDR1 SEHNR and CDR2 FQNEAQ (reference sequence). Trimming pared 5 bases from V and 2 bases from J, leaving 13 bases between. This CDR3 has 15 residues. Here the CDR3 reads CASSPPQGTYNEQFF. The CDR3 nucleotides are TGTGCCAGCAGCCCACCCCAAGGGACCTACAATGAGCAGTTCTTC.

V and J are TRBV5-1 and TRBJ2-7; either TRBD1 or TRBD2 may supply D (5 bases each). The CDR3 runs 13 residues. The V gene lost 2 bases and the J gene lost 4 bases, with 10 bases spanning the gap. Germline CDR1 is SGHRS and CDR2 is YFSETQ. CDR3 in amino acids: CASSLGDLYEQYF. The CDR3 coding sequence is TGCGCCAGCAGCTTAGGGGACCTGTACGAGCAGTACTTC.

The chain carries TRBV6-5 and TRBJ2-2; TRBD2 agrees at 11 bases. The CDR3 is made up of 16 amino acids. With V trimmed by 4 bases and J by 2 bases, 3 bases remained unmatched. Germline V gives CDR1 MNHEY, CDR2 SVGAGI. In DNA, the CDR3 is TGTGCCAGCAGTTCGGGACTAGCGGAAAACACCGGGGAGCTGTTTTTT. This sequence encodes CASSSGLAENTGELFF.

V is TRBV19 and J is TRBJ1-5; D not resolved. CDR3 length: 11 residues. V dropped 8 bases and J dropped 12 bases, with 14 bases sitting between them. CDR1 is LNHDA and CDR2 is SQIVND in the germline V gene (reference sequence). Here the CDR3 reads CASLGGSFQHF. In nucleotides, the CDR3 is TGTGCCAGTTTGGGAGGGTCCTTCCAGCATTTT. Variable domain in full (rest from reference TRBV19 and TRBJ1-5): DGGITQSPKYLFRKEGQNVTLSCEQNLNHDAMYWYRQDPGQGLRLIYYSQIVNDFQKGDIAEGYSVSREKKESFPLTVTSAQKNPTAFYLCASLGGSFQHFGDGTRLSIL.

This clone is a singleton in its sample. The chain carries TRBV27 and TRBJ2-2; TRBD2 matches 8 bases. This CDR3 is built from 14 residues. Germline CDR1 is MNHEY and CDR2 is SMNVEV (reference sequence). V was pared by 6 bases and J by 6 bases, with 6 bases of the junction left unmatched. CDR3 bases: TGTGCCAGCAGGCCGGGACTAGACCCCGGGGAGCTGTTTTTT. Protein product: CASRPGLDPGELFF.

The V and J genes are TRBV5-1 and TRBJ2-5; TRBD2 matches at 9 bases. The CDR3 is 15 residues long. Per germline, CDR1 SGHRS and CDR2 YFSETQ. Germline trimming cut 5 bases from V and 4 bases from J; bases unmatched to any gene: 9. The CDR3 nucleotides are TGCGCCAGCAGTTATGAAGCGGGAGGAGGAGAGACCCAGTACTTC. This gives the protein CASSYEAGGGETQYF.

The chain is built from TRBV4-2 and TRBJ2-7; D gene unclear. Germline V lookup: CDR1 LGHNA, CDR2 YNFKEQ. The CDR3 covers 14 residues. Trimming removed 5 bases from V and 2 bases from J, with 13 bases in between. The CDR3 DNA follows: TGTGCCAGCAGCTTTTTCGTAGGGACCTACGAGCAGTACTTC. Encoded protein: CASSFFVGTYEQYF.

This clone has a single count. The CDR3 DNA reads TGCGCCAGCAGTGAGTCGCTCGGGAGCTACACCTTC. It translates to CASSESLGSYTF. V gene TRBV10-2 combines with J gene TRBJ1-2; D gene uncertain. V was clipped by 0 bases and J by 9 bases, with 8 bases between them. Germline CDR1 and CDR2: WSHSY and SAAADI. The CDR3 contains 12 residues.

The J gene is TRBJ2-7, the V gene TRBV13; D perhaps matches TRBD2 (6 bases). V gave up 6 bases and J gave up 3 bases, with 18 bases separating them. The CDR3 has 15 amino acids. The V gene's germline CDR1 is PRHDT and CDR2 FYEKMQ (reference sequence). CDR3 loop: CASSGGTPEGYEQYF. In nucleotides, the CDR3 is TGTGCCAGCAGTGGTGGGACTCCCGAGGGCTACGAGCAGTACTTC.

CDR3: CASSLAQGQWNEQFF. The CDR3 nucleotides read TGCGCCAGCAGCTTGGCTCAGGGACAATGGAATGAGCAGTTCTTC. The chain uses TRBV5-1 and TRBJ2-1; maybe TRBD1 (6 bases). CDR3 length: 15 residues. The V gene's germline CDR1 is SGHRS and CDR2 YFSETQ. The V end was cut by 0 bases, the J end by 7 bases, with 14 bases between.

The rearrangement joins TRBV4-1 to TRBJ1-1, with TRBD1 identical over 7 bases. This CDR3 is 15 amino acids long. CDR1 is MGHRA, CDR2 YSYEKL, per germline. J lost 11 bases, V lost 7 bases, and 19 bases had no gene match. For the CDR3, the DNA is TGCGCCAGCAAATACACAGGGGAAAGCCCCGAAGGCGCTTTCTTT. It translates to CASKYTGESPEGAFF.

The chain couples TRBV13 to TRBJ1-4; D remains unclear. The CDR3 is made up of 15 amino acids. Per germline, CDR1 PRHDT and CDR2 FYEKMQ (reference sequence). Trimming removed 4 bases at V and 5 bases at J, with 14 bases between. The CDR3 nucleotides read TGTGCCAGCAGCTCACCGGGGTTGCGGAATGAAAAACTGTTTTTT. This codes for CASSSPGLRNEKLFF. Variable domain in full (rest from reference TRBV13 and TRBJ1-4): AAGVIQSPRHLIKEKRETATLKCYPIPRHDTVYWYQQGPGQDPQFLISFYEKMQSDKGSIPDRFSAQQFSDYHSELNMSSLELGDSALYFCASSSPGLRNEKLFFGSGTQLSVL.

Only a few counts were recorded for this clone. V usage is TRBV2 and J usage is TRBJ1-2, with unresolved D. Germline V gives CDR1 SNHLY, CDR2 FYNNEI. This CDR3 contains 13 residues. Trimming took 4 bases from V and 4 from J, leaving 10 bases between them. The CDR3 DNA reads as TGTGCCAGCAGTGGAGGACCGGGCTATGGCTACACCTTC. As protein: CASSGGPGYGYTF.

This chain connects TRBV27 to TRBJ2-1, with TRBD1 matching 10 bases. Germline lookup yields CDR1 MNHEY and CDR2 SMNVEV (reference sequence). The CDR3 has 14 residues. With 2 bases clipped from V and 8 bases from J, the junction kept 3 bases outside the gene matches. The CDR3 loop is CASSLLGQGYEQFF. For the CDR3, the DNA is TGTGCCAGCAGTTTACTGGGACAGGGGTATGAGCAGTTCTTC.

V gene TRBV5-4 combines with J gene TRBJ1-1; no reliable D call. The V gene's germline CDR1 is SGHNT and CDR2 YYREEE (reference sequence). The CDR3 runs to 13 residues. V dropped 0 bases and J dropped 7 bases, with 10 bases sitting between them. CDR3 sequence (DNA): TGTGCCAGCAGCTTGGGACCGACATATGAAGCTTTCTTT. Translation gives CASSLGPTYEAFF.

CDR3 sequence: CASSLAGVKNEQFF. The CDR3 nucleotides are TGTGCCAGCAGCTTGGCGGGAGTTAAAAATGAGCAGTTCTTC. The rearrangement links TRBV5-6 to TRBJ2-1; possibly TRBD2 for D (6 bases). The germline V gene has CDR1 SGHDT and CDR2 YYEEEE. The CDR3 spans 14 residues. Trimming took 0 bases from V and 7 from J, leaving 11 bases between them. Full variable domain (outside the CDR3, taken from reference TRBV5-6 and TRBJ2-1): DAGVTQSPTHLIKTRGQQVTLRCSPKSGHDTVSWYQQALGQGPQFIFQYYEEEERQRGNFPDRFSGHQFPNYSSELNVNALLLGDSALYLCASSLAGVKNEQFFGPGTRLTVL.

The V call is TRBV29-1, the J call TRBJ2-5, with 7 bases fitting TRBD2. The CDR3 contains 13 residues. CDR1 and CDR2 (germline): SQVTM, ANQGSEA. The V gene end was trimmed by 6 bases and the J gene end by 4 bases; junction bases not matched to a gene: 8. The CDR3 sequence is CSVPDWGGETQYF. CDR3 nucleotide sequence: TGCAGCGTGCCTGACTGGGGGGGAGAGACCCAGTACTTC.

The CDR3 region is CASSLVRTGFDEQYF. DNA of the CDR3: TGTGCCAGCAGCTTAGTCCGGACAGGGTTCGACGAGCAGTACTTC. This rearrangement joins TRBV7-9 to TRBJ2-7; 8 bases fit TRBD1. The trim removed 1 base at V and 5 bases at J, leaving 7 bases unmatched. The CDR3 is made up of 15 amino acids. Per the germline V gene, CDR1 is SEHNR and CDR2 is FQNEAQ (reference sequence). The full variable domain, in which reference TRBV7-9 and TRBJ2-7 provide the parts outside the CDR3, is DTGVSQNPRHKITKRGQNVTFRCDPISEHNRLYWYRQTLGQGPEFLTYFQNEAQLEKSRLLSDRFSAERPKGSFSTLEIQRTEQGDSAMYLCASSLVRTGFDEQYFGPGTRLTVT.

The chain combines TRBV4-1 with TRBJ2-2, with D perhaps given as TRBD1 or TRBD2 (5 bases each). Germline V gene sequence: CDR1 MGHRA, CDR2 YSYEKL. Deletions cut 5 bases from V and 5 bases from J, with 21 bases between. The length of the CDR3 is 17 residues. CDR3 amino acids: CASSVRPGPTGTGELFF. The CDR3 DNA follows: TGCGCCAGCAGCGTTCGTCCGGGACCCACGGGAACCGGGGAGCTGTTTTTT.

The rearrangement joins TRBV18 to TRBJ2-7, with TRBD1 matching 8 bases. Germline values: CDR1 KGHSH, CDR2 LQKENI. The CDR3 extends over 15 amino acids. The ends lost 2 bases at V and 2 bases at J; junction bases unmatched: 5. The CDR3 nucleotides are TGTGCCAGCTCACCAGGGACAGGAATCACCTACGAGCAGTACTTC. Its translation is CASSPGTGITYEQYF.

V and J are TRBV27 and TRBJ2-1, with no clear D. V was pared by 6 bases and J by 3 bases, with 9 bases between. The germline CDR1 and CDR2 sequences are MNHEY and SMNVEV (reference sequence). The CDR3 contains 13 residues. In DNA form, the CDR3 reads TGTGCCAGCAGCCGGAAATACTACAATGAGCAGTTCTTC. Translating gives CASSRKYYNEQFF.

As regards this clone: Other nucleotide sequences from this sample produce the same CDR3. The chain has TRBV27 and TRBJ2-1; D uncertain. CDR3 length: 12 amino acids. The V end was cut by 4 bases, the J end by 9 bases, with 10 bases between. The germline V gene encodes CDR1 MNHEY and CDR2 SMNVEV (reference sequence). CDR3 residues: CASSSPGGEQFF. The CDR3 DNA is TGTGCCAGCAGTTCCCCAGGCGGTGAGCAGTTCTTC.